Listed below are T cell receptor beta chains from one sample, sequenced in a study of shared clonotypes between healthy human individuals. TCRdb keeps only in-frame clones here, not all; method: immunoSEQ multiplex PCR. The sample carries approximately 740,000 clones, 74% recorded once. Input material: memory CD4+ T cells sorted from blood. These receptors were taken from a woman in her 30s in good health. CDR3s include the opening cysteine and the closing phenylalanine or tryptophan. A D gene is named only where the DNA matches it firmly. Rows give clone size only sometimes, using once, few, many, or a class for an expanded clone.

cdr3_length: 15; v_call: TRBV15; clone_size: many; j_call: TRBJ2-1; d_call: TRBD2; cdr3_nt: TGTGCCACCAGCAGAAGCGGGAGCGGCAGAAATGAGCAGTTCTTC; cdr3_aa: CATSRSGSGRNEQFF
cdr3_length: 13; v_call: TRBV29-1; clone_size: NA; j_call: TRBJ1-2; d_call: NA; cdr3_nt: TGCAGCGTTGAAAAGGGCTCGGGCTATGGCTACACCTTC; cdr3_aa: CSVEKGSGYGYTF
cdr3_length: 12; v_call: TRBV28; clone_size: NA; j_call: TRBJ2-2; d_call: TRBD1; cdr3_nt: TGTGCCGGACAGGGGGATACCGGGGAGCTGTTTTTT; cdr3_aa: CAGQGDTGELFF
cdr3_length: 14; v_call: TRBV5-4; clone_size: NA; j_call: TRBJ2-3; d_call: TRBD1; cdr3_nt: TGTGCCAGCAGCCGACAGGGGTACACAGATACGCAGTATTTT; cdr3_aa: CASSRQGYTDTQYF
cdr3_length: 15; v_call: TRBV11-2; clone_size: NA; j_call: TRBJ2-1; d_call: TRBD2; cdr3_nt: TGTGCCAGCAGCGCCCTAGCGGGAGGGAACAATGAGCAGTTCTTC; cdr3_aa: CASSALAGGNNEQFF
cdr3_length: 13; v_call: TRBV19; clone_size: NA; j_call: TRBJ2-3; d_call: TRBD1; cdr3_nt: TGTGCCAGTAGTAGAGAAGGACAGGGACCGCAGTATTTT; cdr3_aa: CASSREGQGPQYF
cdr3_length: 15; v_call: TRBV7-2; clone_size: NA; j_call: TRBJ1-2; d_call: TRBD1; cdr3_nt: TGTGCCAGCAGCCCCGGGACAGGGGTCAACTATGGCTACACCTTC; cdr3_aa: CASSPGTGVNYGYTF
cdr3_length: 15; v_call: TRBV7-9; clone_size: NA; j_call: TRBJ2-1; d_call: TRBD1; cdr3_nt: TGTGCCAGCAGCTCACCGGGACAGGGTAAAAATGAGCAGTTCTTC; cdr3_aa: CASSSPGQGKNEQFF
cdr3_length: 21; v_call: TRBV4-1; clone_size: NA; j_call: TRBJ2-3; d_call: TRBD1; cdr3_nt: TGCGCCAGCAGCCAAGATTTTGGGGACAGGGGGCTAGCGGGGCGCACAGATACGCAGTATTTT; cdr3_aa: CASSQDFGDRGLAGRTDTQYF
cdr3_length: 12; v_call: TRBV28; clone_size: NA; j_call: TRBJ1-2; d_call: NA; cdr3_nt: TGTGCCAGCACTAGCGGGGGGTATGGCTACACCTTC; cdr3_aa: CASTSGGYGYTF
cdr3_length: 15; v_call: TRBV11-2; clone_size: NA; j_call: TRBJ2-3; d_call: TRBD2; cdr3_nt: TGTGCCAGCAGCTTAAATCCTAGCGGGAGCTATACGCAGTATTTT; cdr3_aa: CASSLNPSGSYTQYF
cdr3_length: 15; v_call: TRBV13; clone_size: NA; j_call: TRBJ2-3; d_call: NA; cdr3_nt: TGTGCCAGCAGCCCGGACAGGGACTATGAAGATACGCAGTATTTT; cdr3_aa: CASSPDRDYEDTQYF
cdr3_length: 16; v_call: TRBV5-1; clone_size: NA; j_call: TRBJ2-5; d_call: TRBD2; cdr3_nt: TGCGCCAGCAGCTTGGGAAACCGAGCGGGAGAAGAGACCCAGTACTTC; cdr3_aa: CASSLGNRAGEETQYF
cdr3_length: 13; v_call: TRBV10-2; clone_size: NA; j_call: TRBJ1-1; d_call: NA; cdr3_nt: TGCGCCAGCAGTGAGTCGGGTGGCCGTGAAGCTTTCTTT; cdr3_aa: CASSESGGREAFF
cdr3_length: 14; v_call: TRBV7-2; clone_size: NA; j_call: TRBJ2-3; d_call: NA; cdr3_nt: TGTGCCAGCAGCCCTGACCCTTCGGCAGATACGCAGTATTTT; cdr3_aa: CASSPDPSADTQYF
cdr3_length: 14; v_call: TRBV11-2; clone_size: NA; j_call: TRBJ2-5; d_call: NA; cdr3_nt: TGTGCCAGCAGCTTAAACAGGGCGGGGGAGACCCAGTACTTC; cdr3_aa: CASSLNRAGETQYF
cdr3_length: 14; v_call: TRBV4-1; clone_size: NA; j_call: TRBJ1-2; d_call: NA; cdr3_nt: TGCGCCAGCAGCCAAGATCCAGAACAGGGCGGCTACACCTTC; cdr3_aa: CASSQDPEQGGYTF